This passage covers 9 T cell receptor beta chains from one sample sequenced in a study of CD8 T cells in ankylosing spondylitis. Whole-study results and caveats: What appeared characteristic of ankylosing spondylitis blood was a TCR beta motif of fewer than ten highly homologous variants.

TCRdb reanalysed the 5' RACE reads using MiXCR and keeps one entry per CDR3 protein. Of some 700,000 distinct CDR3 sequences listed, roughly 20% are singletons. What these receptors recognize is not known. Sequencing was carried out using blood, either unsorted or a sorted T cell fraction (not recorded which). The source of these receptors is a male donor with ankylosing spondylitis.

This chain uses TRBV9 with TRBJ1-1; D may be TRBD1 (6 bases). CDR1 and CDR2 (germline): SGDLS, YYNGEE. Trimming cost V 3 bases and J 0 bases, with 12 bases left between them. This CDR3 has 15 residues. For the CDR3, the DNA is TGTGCCAGCAGCGGGGGGACATCGATGAACACTGAAGCTTTCTTT. Translation gives CASSGGTSMNTEAFF.

This chain uses TRBV11-2 with TRBJ1-3; 7 nucleotides align to TRBD1. The CDR3 runs 14 residues. Germline V gives CDR1 SGHAT, CDR2 FQNNGV. Trimming cost V 6 bases and J 7 bases; bases outside gene matches: 9. The CDR3 protein is CASSNPGQRNTIYF. For the CDR3, the DNA is TGTGCCAGCAGTAATCCGGGACAGCGCAACACCATATATTTT.

V is TRBV2 and J is TRBJ2-1; no clear D. Germline V lookup: CDR1 SNHLY, CDR2 FYNNEI. This CDR3 spans 9 amino acids. With 5 bases removed from V and 13 bases from J, the gap between germline ends came to 6 bases. The CDR3 bases are TGTGCCAGCAGTCCACGACAGTTCTTC. This gives the protein CASSPRQFF.

The chain links TRBV9 to TRBJ1-3, with a tentative D call TRBD1 (5 bases). Germline CDR1 SGDLS, CDR2 YYNGEE. Trimming left V 0 bases short and J 4 bases short, with 11 bases between. This CDR3 is 15 amino acids long. CDR3 DNA: TGTGCCAGCAGCGTAGGGGGGGTTGGAGGAAACACCATATATTTT. Its protein is CASSVGGVGGNTIYF.

The CDR3, as DNA: TGCAGTGCTAGAGACCCTCCGGTCTCTGGAAACACCATATATTTT. Translated: CSARDPPVSGNTIYF. The chain links TRBV20-1 to TRBJ1-3, with D uncertain. CDR3 length: 15 residues. CDR1 is DFQATT and CDR2 is SNEGSKA in the germline V gene (reference sequence). Trimming took off 0 bases at V and 0 bases at J, with 9 bases between the two ends.

This clonotype has a count of ten or more. The gene calls are TRBV20-1 and TRBJ2-1; D might be TRBD2 (6 bases). This CDR3 has 15 residues. Trimming removed 3 bases at V and 6 bases at J, with 18 bases between. Germline V gives CDR1 DFQATT, CDR2 SNEGSKA (reference sequence). The CDR3 loop reads CSASSTSQVGNEQFF. CDR3 bases: TGCAGTGCTAGTTCCACTAGCCAGGTGGGCAATGAGCAGTTCTTC.

The table lists this clonotype with a few counts. The chain has TRBV28 and TRBJ1-5, with 12 bases that match TRBD1. The CDR3 has 16 residues. Trimming at V came to 6 bases and at J to 4 bases, leaving 7 bases not matched to a gene. CDR1 and CDR2 (germline): MDHEN, SYDVKM. CDR3 DNA sequence: TGTGCCAGCAGACGGGACAGGGGGCGTTATAATCAGCCCCAGCATTTT. Encoded protein: CASRRDRGRYNQPQHF.

The rearrangement uses TRBV4-2 and TRBJ2-5; 7 bases match TRBD1. The V segment lost 0 bases and the J segment 1 base; nucleotides outside the gene matches: 5. Germline V lookup: CDR1 LGHNA, CDR2 YNFKEQ. The CDR3 consists of 16 residues. CDR3 bases: TGTGCCAGCAGCCAAGAAGGGGGCGATGGCCAAGAGACCCAGTACTTC. This encodes CASSQEGGDGQETQYF.

The chain recombines TRBV25-1 with TRBJ2-1, with 7 bases matching TRBD1. Germline V gene lookup returns CDR1 MGHDK and CDR2 SYGVNS. The CDR3 spans 12 residues. Trimming cost V 7 bases and J 9 bases; bases outside gene matches: 6. The CDR3 protein is CASTRGDSEQFF. DNA for the CDR3: TGTGCCAGCACGCGAGGGGACAGTGAGCAGTTCTTC. Combining the CDR3 with reference TRBV25-1 and TRBJ2-1 gives the whole variable domain EADIYQTPRYLVIGTGKKITLECSQTMGHDKMYWYQQDPGMELHLIHYSYGVNSTEKGDLSSESTVSRIRTEHFPLTLESARPSHTSQYLCASTRGDSEQFFGPGTRLTVL.